The TCR beta chain under discussion was sequenced for a study of OX40 agonist ivuxolimab in advanced cancers. Looking at the study overall: Hepatocellular carcinoma, melanoma, renal cell or head and neck cancer affected the dose-escalation patients.

From germline, CDR1 is MNHNS and CDR2 SASEGT. The ends were cut back, 3 bases at V and 2 bases at J, with 14 bases in the middle. The CDR3 spans 15 residues. Repertoires were generated with immunoSEQ multiplex PCR, while TCRdb's copy carries only in-frame clones and drops some. The data hold about 40,000 clones, with about 87% observed a single time. This receptor was identified in an adult with an advanced solid tumor such as melanoma, head and neck, liver or kidney cancer. The material was CD4+ or CD8+ T cells sorted from blood, obtained in a trial of the OX40 agonist ivuxolimab. The V gene is TRBV6-1, the J gene TRBJ2-7; a possible D gene is TRBD2 (5 bases). This chain's CDR3 is CASSDTRLTTYEQYF. The CDR3 DNA follows: TGTGCCAGCAGTGACACTCGACTAACAACCTACGAGCAGTACTTC.